This TCR beta chain emerged from a study of T cell responses to AZD1222 COVID-19 vaccine. Per germline, CDR1 MNHEY and CDR2 SVGAGI. This CDR3 spans 13 amino acids. Trimming took off 7 bases at V and 5 bases at J, with 14 bases between the two ends. Only one count was recorded for this clone. Its specificity is unknown. Study conclusions and caveats: Donor demographics were predominantly white British with a female majority; clonal diversity may be underestimated. As reported, nearly half of all spike-specific TCRs target variant regions that are unmutated. Baseline seropositivity occurred in only six AZD1222 recipients.

Sequenced by immunoSEQ multiplex PCR; TCRdb stores in-frame clones only, minus some. The table includes roughly 84,000 clones, about 85% detected once. Sequences were derived from peripheral blood, sampled on day 0 of AZD1222 vaccination. The rearrangement uses TRBV6-5 and TRBJ1-2; perhaps TRBD1 as D (5 bases). The origin of this receptor is an adult in good health. The CDR3 protein is CASTPTGSYGYTF. In DNA, the CDR3 is TGTGCCAGCACCCCTACAGGAAGTTATGGCTACACCTTC.